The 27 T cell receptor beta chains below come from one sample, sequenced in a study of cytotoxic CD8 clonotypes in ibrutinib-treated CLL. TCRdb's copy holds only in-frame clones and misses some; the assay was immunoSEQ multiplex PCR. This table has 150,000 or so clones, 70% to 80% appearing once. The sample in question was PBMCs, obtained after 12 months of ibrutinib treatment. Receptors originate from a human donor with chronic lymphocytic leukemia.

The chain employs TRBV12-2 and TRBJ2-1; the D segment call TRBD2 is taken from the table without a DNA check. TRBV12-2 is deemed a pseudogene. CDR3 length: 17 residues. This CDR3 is CASRLATAGGLYNEQFF. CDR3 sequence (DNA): TGTGCAAGTCGCTTAGCGACGGCGGGAGGGCTCTACAATGAGCAGTTCTTC.

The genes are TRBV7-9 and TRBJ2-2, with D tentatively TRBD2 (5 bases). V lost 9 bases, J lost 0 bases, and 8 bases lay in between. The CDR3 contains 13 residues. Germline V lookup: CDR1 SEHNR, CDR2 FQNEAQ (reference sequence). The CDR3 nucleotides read TGTGCCAGTAAGGACTCGAACACCGGGGAGCTGTTTTTT. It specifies CASKDSNTGELFF.

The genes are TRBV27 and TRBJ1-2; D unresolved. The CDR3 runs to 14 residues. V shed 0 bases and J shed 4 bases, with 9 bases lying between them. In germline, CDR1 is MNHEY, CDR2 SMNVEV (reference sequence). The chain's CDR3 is CASSLSAPGYGYTF. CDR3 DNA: TGTGCCAGCAGTTTATCGGCCCCGGGCTATGGCTACACCTTC.

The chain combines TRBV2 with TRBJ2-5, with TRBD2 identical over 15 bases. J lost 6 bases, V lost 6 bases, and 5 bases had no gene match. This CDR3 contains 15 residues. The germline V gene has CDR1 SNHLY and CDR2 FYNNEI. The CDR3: CASSAGLAGGKTQYF. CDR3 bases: TGTGCCAGCAGCGCCGGACTAGCGGGAGGGAAGACCCAGTACTTC.

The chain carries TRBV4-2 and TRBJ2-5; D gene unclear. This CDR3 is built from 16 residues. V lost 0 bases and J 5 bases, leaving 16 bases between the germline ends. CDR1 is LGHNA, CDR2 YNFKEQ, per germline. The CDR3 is CASSQDLASMGETQYF. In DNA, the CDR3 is TGTGCCAGCAGCCAAGATCTCGCCTCAATGGGCGAGACCCAGTACTTC.

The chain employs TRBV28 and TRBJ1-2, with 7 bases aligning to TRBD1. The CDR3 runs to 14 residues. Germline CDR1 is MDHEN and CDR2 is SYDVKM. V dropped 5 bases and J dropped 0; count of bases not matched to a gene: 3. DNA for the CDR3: TGTGCCAGCAGTCCCGGGACAGCTAACTATGGCTACACCTTC. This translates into CASSPGTANYGYTF.

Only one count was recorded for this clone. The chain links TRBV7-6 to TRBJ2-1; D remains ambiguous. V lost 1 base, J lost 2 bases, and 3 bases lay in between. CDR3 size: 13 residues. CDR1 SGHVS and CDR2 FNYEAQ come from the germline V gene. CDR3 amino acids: CASSLEPYNEQFF. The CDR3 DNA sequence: TGTGCCAGCAGCTTAGAACCCTACAATGAGCAGTTCTTC.

The CDR3 spells CASSPLSGGHTYNEQFF. DNA for the CDR3: TGTGCCAGTAGCCCACTTAGCGGGGGCCATACGTACAATGAGCAGTTCTTC. The V and J genes are TRBV19 and TRBJ2-1, with 9 bases aligning to TRBD2. In germline, CDR1 is LNHDA, CDR2 SQIVND (reference sequence). V lost 6 bases and J lost 4; bases outside the gene matches: 13. CDR3 length equals 17 residues.

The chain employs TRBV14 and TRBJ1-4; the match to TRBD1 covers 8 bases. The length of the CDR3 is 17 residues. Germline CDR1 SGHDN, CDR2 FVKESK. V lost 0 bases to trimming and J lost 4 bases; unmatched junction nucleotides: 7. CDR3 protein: CASSQDTPGQDNEKLFF. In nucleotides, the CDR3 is TGTGCCAGCAGCCAAGACACCCCGGGACAGGATAATGAAAAACTGTTTTTT. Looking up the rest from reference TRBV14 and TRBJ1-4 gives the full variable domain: EAGVTQFPSHSVIEKGQTVTLRCDPISGHDNLYWYRRVMGKEIKFLLHFVKESKQDESGMPNNRFLAERTGGTYSTLKVQPAELEDSGVYFCASSQDTPGQDNEKLFFGSGTQLSVL.

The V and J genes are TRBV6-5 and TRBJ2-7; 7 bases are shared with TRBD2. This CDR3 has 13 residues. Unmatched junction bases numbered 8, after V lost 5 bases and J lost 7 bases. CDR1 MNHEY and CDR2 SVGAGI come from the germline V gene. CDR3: CASSETGLGEQYF. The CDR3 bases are TGTGCCAGCAGTGAGACTGGACTAGGGGAGCAGTACTTC.

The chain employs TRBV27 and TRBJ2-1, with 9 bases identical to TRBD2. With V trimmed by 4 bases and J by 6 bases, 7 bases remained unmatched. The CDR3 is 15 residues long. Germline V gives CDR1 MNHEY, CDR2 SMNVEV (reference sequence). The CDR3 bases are TGTGCCAGCAGTTCCGGGGCGGGGGGGCTCAATGAGCAGTTCTTC. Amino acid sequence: CASSSGAGGLNEQFF.

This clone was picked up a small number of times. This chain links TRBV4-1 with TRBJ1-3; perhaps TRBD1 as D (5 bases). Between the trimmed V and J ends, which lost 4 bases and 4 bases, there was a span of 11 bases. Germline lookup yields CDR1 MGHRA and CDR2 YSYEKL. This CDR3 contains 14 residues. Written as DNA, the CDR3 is TGCGCCAGCAGCCTCGGGACGGTGGGAAACACCATATATTTT. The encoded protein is CASSLGTVGNTIYF.

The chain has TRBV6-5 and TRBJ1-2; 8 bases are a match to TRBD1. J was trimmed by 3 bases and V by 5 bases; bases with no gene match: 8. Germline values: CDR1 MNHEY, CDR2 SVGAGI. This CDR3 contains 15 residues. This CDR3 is CASSGQGASDYGYTF. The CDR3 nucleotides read TGTGCCAGCAGTGGACAGGGCGCGTCGGACTATGGCTACACCTTC.

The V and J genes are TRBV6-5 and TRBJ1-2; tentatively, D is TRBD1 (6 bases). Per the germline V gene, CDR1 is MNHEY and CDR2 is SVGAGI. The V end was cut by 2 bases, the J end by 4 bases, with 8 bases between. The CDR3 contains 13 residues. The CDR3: CASSYPGAYGYTF. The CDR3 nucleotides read TGTGCCAGCAGTTACCCAGGGGCCTATGGCTACACCTTC.

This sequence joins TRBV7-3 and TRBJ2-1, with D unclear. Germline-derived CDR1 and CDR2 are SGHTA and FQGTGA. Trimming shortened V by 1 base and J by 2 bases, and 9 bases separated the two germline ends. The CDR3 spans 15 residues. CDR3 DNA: TGTGCCAGCAGCTTAAGCAGAGACACCTACAATGAGCAGTTCTTC. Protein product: CASSLSRDTYNEQFF.

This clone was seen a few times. The CDR3 DNA follows: TGTGCCAGCAGCCTATCCGCCCGACTAGCGGGGGACGAGCAGTACTTC. Translated, it gives CASSLSARLAGDEQYF. V gene TRBV7-9 combines with J gene TRBJ2-7; 12 nucleotides line up with TRBD2. The germline V gene has CDR1 SEHNR and CDR2 FQNEAQ (reference sequence). CDR3 size: 16 residues. V lost 5 bases and J lost 5; bases outside the gene matches: 10.

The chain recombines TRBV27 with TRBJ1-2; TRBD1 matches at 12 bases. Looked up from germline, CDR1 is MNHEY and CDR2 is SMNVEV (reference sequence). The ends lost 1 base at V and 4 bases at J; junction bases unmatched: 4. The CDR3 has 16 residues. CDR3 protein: CASSLLGQGAAYGYTF. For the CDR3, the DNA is TGTGCCAGCAGTTTATTGGGACAGGGGGCGGCCTATGGCTACACCTTC.

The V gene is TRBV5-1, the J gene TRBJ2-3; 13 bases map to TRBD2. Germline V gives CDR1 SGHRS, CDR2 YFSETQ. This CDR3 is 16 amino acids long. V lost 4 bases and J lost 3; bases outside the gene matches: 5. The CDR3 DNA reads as TGCGCCAGCAGCAAACTAGCGGGGGGGCAAACAGATACGCAGTATTTT. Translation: CASSKLAGGQTDTQYF.

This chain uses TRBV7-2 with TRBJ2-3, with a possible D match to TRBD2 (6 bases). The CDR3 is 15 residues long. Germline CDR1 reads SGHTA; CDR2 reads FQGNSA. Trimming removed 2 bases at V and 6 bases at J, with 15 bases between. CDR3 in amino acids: CASSLWTTTRDTQYF. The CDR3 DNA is TGTGCCAGCAGCTTATGGACTACCACCCGCGATACGCAGTATTTT.

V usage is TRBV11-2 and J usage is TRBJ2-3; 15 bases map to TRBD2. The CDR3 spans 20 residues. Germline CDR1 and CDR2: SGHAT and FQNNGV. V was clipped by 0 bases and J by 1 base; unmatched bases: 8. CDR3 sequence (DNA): TGTGCCAGCAGCTTAGAGGGACTAGCGGGAGGAATGTTTGGCACAGATACGCAGTATTTT. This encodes CASSLEGLAGGMFGTDTQYF. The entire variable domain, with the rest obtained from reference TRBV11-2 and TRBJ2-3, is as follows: EAGVAQSPRYKIIEKRQSVAFWCNPISGHATLYWYQQILGQGPKLLIQFQNNGVVDDSQLPKDRFSAERLKGVDSTLKIQPAKLEDSAVYLCASSLEGLAGGMFGTDTQYFGPGTRLTVL.

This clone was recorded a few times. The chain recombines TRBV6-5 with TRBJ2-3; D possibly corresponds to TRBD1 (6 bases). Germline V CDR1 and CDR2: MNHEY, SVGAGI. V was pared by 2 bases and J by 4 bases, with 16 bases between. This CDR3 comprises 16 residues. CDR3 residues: CASSYRLGGFADTQYF. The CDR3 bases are TGTGCCAGCAGTTACCGCCTAGGGGGTTTCGCAGATACGCAGTATTTT.

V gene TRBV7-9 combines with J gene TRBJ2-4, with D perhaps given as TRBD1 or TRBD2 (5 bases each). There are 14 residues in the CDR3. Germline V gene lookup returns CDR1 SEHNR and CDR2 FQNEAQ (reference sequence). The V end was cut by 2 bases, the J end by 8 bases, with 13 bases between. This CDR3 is CASSLSTLGDIQYF. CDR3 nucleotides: TGTGCCAGCAGCTTATCCACTTTGGGGGACATTCAGTACTTC.

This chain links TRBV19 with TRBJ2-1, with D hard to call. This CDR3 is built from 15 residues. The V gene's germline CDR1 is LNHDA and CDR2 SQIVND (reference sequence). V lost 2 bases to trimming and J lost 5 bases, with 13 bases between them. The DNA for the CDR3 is TGTGCCAGTAGTATAATTGGCAGGAGAGACAATGAGCAGTTCTTC. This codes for CASSIIGRRDNEQFF.

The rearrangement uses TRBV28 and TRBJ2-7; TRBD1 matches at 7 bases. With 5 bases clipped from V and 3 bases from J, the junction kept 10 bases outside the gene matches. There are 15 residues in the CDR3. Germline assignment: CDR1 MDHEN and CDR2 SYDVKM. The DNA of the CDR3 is TGTGCCAGCAGTCGGGAAGACAGGGCTGACTACGAGCAGTACTTC. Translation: CASSREDRADYEQYF.

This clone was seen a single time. CDR3 in DNA: TGTGCCAGCTCACCACTTGAGGGTGCAGCTTTCTTT. It yields the protein CASSPLEGAAFF. This chain connects TRBV18 to TRBJ1-1; no firm D call. V was pared by 1 base and J by 10 bases, with 10 bases between. Germline lookup yields CDR1 KGHSH and CDR2 LQKENI. The length of the CDR3 is 12 residues.

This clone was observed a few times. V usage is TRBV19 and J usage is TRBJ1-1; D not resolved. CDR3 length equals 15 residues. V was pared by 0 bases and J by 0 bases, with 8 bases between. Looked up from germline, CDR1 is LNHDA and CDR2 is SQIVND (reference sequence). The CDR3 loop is CASSIEGSLNTEAFF. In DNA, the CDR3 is TGTGCCAGTAGTATAGAGGGGAGCCTGAACACTGAAGCTTTCTTT.

CDR3 amino acids: CASSYSGTGELFF. The CDR3 region has the DNA TGTGCCAGCAGTTACTCGGGCACCGGGGAGCTGTTTTTT. The chain couples TRBV6-5 to TRBJ2-2; D gene uncertain. The CDR3 contains 13 residues. Germline V gives CDR1 MNHEY, CDR2 SVGAGI. Trimming took 0 bases from V and 4 from J, leaving 3 bases between them.